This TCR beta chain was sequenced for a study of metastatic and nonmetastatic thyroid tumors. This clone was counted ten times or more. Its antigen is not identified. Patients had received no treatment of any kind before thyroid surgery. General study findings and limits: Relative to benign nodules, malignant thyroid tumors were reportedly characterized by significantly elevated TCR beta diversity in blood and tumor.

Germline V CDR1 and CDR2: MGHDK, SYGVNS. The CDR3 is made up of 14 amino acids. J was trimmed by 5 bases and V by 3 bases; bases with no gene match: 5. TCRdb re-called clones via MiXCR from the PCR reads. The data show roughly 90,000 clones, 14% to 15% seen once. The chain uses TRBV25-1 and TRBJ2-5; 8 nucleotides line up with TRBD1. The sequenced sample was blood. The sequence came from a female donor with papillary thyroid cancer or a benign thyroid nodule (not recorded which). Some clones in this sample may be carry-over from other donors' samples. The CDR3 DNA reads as TGTGCCAGCAGTGACCGGACAGGGAGGGAGACCCAGTACTTC. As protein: CASSDRTGRETQYF.